Below, one T cell receptor beta chain is given with its context. Its antigen is not known. The data belong to a study of blood T cells in healthy people across ages. Broader study findings: Age brought a roughly linear fall in TCR beta diversity measured per million T cells.

Through a sample-barcoded 5' primer and a J-beta primer mix, a second PCR was run for roughly 6 to 12 cycles. Each cDNA was tagged by a template-switch adaptor containing 12 random nucleotides. TCRdb analysed the 5' RACE reads with MiXCR anew, one entry per CDR3 protein. This sample has about 1.1 million distinct CDR3 sequences, with 30% to 40% found just once. The CDR3 loop spans 15 amino acids. Germline V CDR1 and CDR2: SGHAT, FQNNGV. With V trimmed by 0 bases and J by 4 bases, 5 bases remained unmatched. The specimen sequenced was blood. This chain joins TRBV11-2 and TRBJ1-2, with 7 positions matching TRBD1. The clonotype originates from a man between 18 and 35 years old in good health. Here the CDR3 reads CASSLEKQGSYGYTF. The DNA of the CDR3 is TGTGCCAGCAGCTTAGAAAAACAGGGGAGCTATGGCTACACCTTC.